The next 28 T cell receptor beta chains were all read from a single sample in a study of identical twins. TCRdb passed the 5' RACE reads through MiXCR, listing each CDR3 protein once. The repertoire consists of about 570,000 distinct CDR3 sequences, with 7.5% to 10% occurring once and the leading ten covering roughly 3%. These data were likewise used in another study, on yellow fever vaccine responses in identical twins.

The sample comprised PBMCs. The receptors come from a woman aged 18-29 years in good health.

This CDR3 is CSVGLAEETQYF. For the CDR3, the DNA is TGCAGCGTGGGACTAGCGGAAGAGACCCAGTACTTC. The rearrangement joins TRBV29-1 to TRBJ2-5, with 11 bases that match TRBD2. With 6 bases clipped from V and 3 bases from J, the junction kept 0 bases outside the gene matches. The CDR3 extends over 12 amino acids. The germline V gene encodes CDR1 SQVTM and CDR2 ANQGSEA.

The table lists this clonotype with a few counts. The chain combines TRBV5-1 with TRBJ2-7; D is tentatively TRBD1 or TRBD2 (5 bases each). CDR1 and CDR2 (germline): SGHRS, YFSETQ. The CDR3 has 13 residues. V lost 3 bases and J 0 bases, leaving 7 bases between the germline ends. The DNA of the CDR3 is TGCGCCAGCAGCTGGGACGTCTCCTACGAGCAGTACTTC. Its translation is CASSWDVSYEQYF.

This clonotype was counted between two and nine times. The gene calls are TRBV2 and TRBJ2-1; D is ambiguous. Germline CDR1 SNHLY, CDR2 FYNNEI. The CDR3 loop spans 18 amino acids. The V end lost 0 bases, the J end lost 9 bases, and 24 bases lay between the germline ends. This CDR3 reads CASSEALPQRRVLPEQFF. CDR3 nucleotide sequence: TGTGCCAGCAGTGAAGCGCTCCCCCAGCGAAGGGTTCTCCCTGAGCAGTTCTTC.

CDR3 residues: CASSLATGGTGREAFF. The CDR3, as DNA: TGCGCCAGCAGCTTGGCTACGGGCGGGACAGGTCGTGAAGCTTTCTTT. The chain recombines TRBV5-1 with TRBJ1-1, with TRBD1 matching over 8 bases. Unmatched junction bases numbered 11, after V lost 0 bases and J lost 7 bases. This CDR3 is built from 16 residues. CDR1 SGHRS and CDR2 YFSETQ come from the germline V gene.

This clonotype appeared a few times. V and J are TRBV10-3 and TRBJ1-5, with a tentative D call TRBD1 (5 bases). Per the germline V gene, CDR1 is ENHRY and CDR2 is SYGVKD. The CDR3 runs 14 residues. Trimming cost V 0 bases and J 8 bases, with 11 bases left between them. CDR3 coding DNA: TGTGCCATCAGTGAGTCGTCCGGGGCTGAGCCCCAGCATTTT. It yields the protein CAISESSGAEPQHF.

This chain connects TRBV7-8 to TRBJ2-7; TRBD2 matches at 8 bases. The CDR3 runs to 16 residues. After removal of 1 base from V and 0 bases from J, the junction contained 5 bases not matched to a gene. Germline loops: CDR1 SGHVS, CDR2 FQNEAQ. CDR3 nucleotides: TGTGCCAGCAGCTTAGTGTTGCGGGGGGCCTCCTACGAGCAGTACTTC. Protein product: CASSLVLRGASYEQYF.

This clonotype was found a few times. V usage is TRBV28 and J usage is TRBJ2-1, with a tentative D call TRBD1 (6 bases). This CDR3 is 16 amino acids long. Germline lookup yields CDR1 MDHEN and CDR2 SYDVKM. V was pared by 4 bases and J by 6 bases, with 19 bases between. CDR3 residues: CASSSPVRGSGNEQFF. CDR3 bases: TGTGCCAGCAGTTCCCCGGTCAGGGGCTCTGGCAATGAGCAGTTCTTC.

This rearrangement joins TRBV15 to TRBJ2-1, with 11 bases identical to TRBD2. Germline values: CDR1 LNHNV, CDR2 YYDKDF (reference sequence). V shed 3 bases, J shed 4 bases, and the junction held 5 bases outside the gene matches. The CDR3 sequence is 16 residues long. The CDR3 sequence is CATSSEIAGGYNEQFF. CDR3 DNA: TGTGCCACCAGCAGTGAAATAGCGGGGGGGTACAATGAGCAGTTCTTC.

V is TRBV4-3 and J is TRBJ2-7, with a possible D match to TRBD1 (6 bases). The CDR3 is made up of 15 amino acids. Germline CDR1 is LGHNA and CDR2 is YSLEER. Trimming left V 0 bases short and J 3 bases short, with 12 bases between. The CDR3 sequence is CASSQDRGPIYEQYF. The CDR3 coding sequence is TGCGCCAGCAGCCAAGACAGGGGCCCTATCTACGAGCAGTACTTC.

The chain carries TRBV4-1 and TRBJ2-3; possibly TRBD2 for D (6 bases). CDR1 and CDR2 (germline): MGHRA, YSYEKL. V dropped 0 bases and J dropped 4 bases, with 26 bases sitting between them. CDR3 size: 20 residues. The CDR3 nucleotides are TGCGCCAGCAGCCAAGAGACGATCCACGATGGCGGGACCGGGGCAGATACGCAGTATTTT. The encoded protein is CASSQETIHDGGTGADTQYF.

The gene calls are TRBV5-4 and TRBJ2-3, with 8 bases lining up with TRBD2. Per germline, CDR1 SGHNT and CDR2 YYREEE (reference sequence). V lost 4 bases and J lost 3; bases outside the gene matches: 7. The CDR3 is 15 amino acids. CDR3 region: CASSPEREKTDTQYF. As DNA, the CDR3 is TGTGCCAGCAGCCCCGAGCGGGAGAAAACAGATACGCAGTATTTT.

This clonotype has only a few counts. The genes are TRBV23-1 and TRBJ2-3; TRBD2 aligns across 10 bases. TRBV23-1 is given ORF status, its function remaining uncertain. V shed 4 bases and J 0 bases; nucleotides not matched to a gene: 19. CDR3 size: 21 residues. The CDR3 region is CASSPSGRAQCSPYSTDTQYF. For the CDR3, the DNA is TGCGCCAGCAGTCCGAGCGGGAGGGCCCAATGTTCCCCCTATAGCACAGATACGCAGTATTTT.

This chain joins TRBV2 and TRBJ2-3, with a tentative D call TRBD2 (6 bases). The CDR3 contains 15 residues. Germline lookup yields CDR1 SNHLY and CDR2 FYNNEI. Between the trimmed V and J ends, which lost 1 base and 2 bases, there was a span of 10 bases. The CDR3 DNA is TGTGCCAGCAGTGAAGGGAGGGCTATCACAGATACGCAGTATTTT. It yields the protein CASSEGRAITDTQYF.

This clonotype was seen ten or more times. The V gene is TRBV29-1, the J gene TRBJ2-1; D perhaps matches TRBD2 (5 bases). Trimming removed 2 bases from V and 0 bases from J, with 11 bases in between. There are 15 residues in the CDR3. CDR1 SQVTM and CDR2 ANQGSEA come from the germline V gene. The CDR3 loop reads CSVELAPSSYNEQFF. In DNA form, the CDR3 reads TGCAGCGTTGAACTAGCTCCGAGCTCCTACAATGAGCAGTTCTTC.

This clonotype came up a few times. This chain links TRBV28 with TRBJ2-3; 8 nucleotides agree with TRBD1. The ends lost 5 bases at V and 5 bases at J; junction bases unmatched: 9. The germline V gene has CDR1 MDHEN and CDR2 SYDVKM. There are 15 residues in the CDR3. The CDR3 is CASSGQGLVVDTQYF. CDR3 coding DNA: TGTGCCAGCAGTGGACAGGGTTTAGTAGTAGATACGCAGTATTTT.

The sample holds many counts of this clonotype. The CDR3: CASSLSSGSPRYEQYF. CDR3 DNA: TGTGCCAGCAGCTTATCTAGCGGGAGCCCAAGGTACGAGCAGTACTTC. V is TRBV7-2 and J is TRBJ2-7; 10 nucleotides align to TRBD2. The J segment lost 4 bases and the V segment lost 2 bases, leaving 8 bases of the junction unmatched. The CDR3 runs 16 residues. The germline CDR1 and CDR2 sequences are SGHTA and FQGNSA.

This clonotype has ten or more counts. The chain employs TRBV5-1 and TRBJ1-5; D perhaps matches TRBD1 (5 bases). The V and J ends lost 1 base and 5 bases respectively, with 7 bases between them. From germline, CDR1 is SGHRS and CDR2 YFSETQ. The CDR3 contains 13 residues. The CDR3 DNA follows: TGCGCCAGCAGCTTGTTGGGGGATCAGCCCCAGCATTTT. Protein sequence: CASSLLGDQPQHF.

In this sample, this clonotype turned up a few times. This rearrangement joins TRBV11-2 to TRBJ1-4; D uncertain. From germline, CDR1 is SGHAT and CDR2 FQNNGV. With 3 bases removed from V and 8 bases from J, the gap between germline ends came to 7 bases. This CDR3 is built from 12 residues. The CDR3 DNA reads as TGTGCCAGCAGCTTTTTGTCAGAAAAACTGTTTTTT. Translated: CASSFLSEKLFF. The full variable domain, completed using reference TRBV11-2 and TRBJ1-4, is EAGVAQSPRYKIIEKRQSVAFWCNPISGHATLYWYQQILGQGPKLLIQFQNNGVVDDSQLPKDRFSAERLKGVDSTLKIQPAKLEDSAVYLCASSFLSEKLFFGSGTQLSVL.

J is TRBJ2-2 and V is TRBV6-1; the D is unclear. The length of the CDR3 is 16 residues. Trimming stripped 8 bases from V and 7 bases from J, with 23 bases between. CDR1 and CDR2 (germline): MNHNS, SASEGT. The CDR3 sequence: CASGISRAVGVGELFF. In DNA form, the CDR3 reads TGTGCCAGCGGGATCTCACGGGCAGTGGGCGTCGGGGAGCTGTTTTTT.

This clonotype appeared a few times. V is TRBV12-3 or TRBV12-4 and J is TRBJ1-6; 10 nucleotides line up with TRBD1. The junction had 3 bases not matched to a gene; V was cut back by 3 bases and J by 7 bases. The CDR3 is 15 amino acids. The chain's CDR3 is CASSLTGGENSPLHF. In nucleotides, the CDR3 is TGTGCCAGCAGTTTGACAGGGGGCGAGAATTCACCCCTCCACTTT.

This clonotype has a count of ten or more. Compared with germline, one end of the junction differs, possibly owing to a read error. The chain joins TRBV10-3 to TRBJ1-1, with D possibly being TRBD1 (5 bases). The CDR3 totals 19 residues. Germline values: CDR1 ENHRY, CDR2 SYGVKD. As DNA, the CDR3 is TGTGCCATCACTGAGTACGAAAATCTCGTCCGGGGGAGAAACACTGAAGCTTTCTTT. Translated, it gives CAITEYENLVRGRNTEAFF.

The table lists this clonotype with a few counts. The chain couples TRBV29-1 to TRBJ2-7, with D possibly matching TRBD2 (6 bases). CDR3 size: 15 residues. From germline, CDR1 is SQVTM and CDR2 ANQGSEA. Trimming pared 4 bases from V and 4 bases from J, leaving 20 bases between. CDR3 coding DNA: TGCAGCGTTGCGGGCCGGGACTCACCCCCGTACGAGCAGTACTTC. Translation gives CSVAGRDSPPYEQYF.

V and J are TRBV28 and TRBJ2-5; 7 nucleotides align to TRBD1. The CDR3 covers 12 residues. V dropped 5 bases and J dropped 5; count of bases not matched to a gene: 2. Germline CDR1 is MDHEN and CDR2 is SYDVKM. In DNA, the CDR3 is TGTGCCAGCAGTACAGGGGCGGAGACCCAGTACTTC. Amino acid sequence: CASSTGAETQYF.

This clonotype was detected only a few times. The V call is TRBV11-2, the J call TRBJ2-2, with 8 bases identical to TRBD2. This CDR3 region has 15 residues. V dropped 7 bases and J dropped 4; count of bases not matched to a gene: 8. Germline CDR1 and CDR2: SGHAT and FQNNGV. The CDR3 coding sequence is TGTGCCAGCACCCAAGCGGGAGTGGTCACCGGGGAGCTGTTTTTT. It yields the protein CASTQAGVVTGELFF.

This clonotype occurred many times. The CDR3 nucleotides read TGTGCCAGCAGTCAACCAGGGGTTGCCGGGGCCAACGTCCTGACTTTC. This translates into CASSQPGVAGANVLTF. The V and J genes are TRBV3-1 and TRBJ2-6; D may be TRBD1 (6 bases). Germline V gives CDR1 LGHDT, CDR2 YNNKEL (reference sequence). The CDR3 sequence is 16 residues long. Trimming took off 6 bases at V and 4 bases at J, with 16 bases between the two ends. Using reference TRBV3-1 and TRBJ2-6 for the parts outside the CDR3, the full variable domain is DTAVSQTPKYLVTQMGNDKSIKCEQNLGHDTMYWYKQDSKKFLKIMFSYNNKELIINETVPNRFSPKSPDKAHLNLHINSLELGDSAVYFCASSQPGVAGANVLTFGAGSRLTVL.

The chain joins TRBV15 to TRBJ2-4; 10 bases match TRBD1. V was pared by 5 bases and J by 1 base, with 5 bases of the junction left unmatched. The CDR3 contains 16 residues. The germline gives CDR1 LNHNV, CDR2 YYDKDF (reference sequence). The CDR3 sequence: CATSGRQGAAKNIQYF. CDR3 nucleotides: TGTGCCACCAGCGGTAGACAGGGGGCGGCCAAAAACATTCAGTACTTC.

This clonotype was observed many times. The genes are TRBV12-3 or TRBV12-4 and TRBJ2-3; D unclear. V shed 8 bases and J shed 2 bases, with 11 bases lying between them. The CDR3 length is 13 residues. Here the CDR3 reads CASGFSNTDTQYF. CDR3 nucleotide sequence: TGTGCCAGCGGGTTTTCTAACACAGATACGCAGTATTTT.

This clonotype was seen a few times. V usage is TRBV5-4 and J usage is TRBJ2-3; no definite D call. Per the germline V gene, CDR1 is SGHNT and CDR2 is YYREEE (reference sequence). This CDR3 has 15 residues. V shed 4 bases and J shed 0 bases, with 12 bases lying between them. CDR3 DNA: TGTGCCAGCAGCCTATATACACTTAGCACAGATACGCAGTATTTT. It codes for CASSLYTLSTDTQYF.